These T cell receptor beta chains were read from a single sample in a study of CD8 T cells in Susac syndrome. Each CDR3 protein gets one entry after TCRdb re-called the immunoSEQ multiplex PCR reads with MiXCR. The sample lists roughly 140,000 distinct CDR3 sequences, approximately 96% occurring once. What was sequenced was CD4+ T cells from PBMCs. The receptors were sampled from a human donor with Susac syndrome. Both conserved end residues are part of each CDR3. The D gene is left open where the match is weak. Size is stated for part of the rows, as once, few or many counts, or as a class when the clone is expanded.

clone_size	j_call	v_call	d_call	cdr3_length	cdr3_nt	cdr3_aa
-	TRBJ1-1	TRBV5-8	-	12	TGTGCCAGCAGCTTGGGGTGGGCTGAAGCTTTCTTT	CASSLGWAEAFF
once	TRBJ1-5	TRBV6-5	-	13	TGTGCCAGCACCGAGGCACCCTGGGGGCCCCAGCATTTT	CASTEAPWGPQHF
-	TRBJ2-2	TRBV6-2/TRBV6-3	-	13	TGTGCCAGCGCAGGGGCGCGCACCGGGGAGCTGTTTTTT	CASAGARTGELFF
-	TRBJ2-1	TRBV29-1	TRBD2	14	TGCAGCGTTAATCGACTAGCGGCTTACAATGAGCAGTTCTTC	CSVNRLAAYNEQFF
-	TRBJ1-1	TRBV6-6	-	14	TGTGCCAGCAGTTATGATGGGAGGAACACTGAAGCTTTCTTT	CASSYDGRNTEAFF
-	TRBJ2-2	TRBV25-1	-	14	TGTGCCAGCAGTATGGACTTTCTGACGGGGGAGCTGTTTTTT	CASSMDFLTGELFF
once	TRBJ2-3	TRBV3-1	TRBD2	15	TGTGCCAGCAGCCAATATACTAGCGGGCGGAATACGCAGTATTTT	CASSQYTSGRNTQYF
-	TRBJ2-2	TRBV19	-	14	TGTGCCAGTAAACCGACGACCAACGGTGGGGAGCTGTTTTTT	CASKPTTNGGELFF
-	TRBJ2-3	TRBV5-1	TRBD1	13	TGCGCCAGCAGCTCACAGGGGATAGATACGCAGTATTTT	CASSSQGIDTQYF
-	TRBJ1-4	TRBV5-1	-	13	TGCGCCAGCAGGGACGGAACGAGTGAAAAACTGTTTTTT	CASRDGTSEKLFF
-	TRBJ2-3	TRBV6-5	-	13	TGTGCCAGCAGTTACTCGCGAGGGAACACGCAGTATTTT	CASSYSRGNTQYF
-	TRBJ2-7	TRBV7-9	TRBD1	14	TGTGCCAGCGGGGGACAGGAAACGTCCTACGAGCAGTACTTC	CASGGQETSYEQYF
-	TRBJ1-1	TRBV5-4	-	14	TGTGCCAGCACCCAGGGGATGGGGGACACTGAAGCTTTCTTT	CASTQGMGDTEAFF
-	TRBJ2-7	TRBV10-2	TRBD2	15	TGCGCCAGCACCTACGGGGGGAGCGCTGGGGGGGAGCAGTACTTC	CASTYGGSAGGEQYF
-	TRBJ2-1	TRBV6-5	TRBD2	15	TGTGCCAGCAGTTACATGGCTAGCGGGAAGAATGAGCAGTTCTTC	CASSYMASGKNEQFF
-	TRBJ2-3	TRBV15	TRBD2	15	TGTGCCACCAGCAGAACAGCGGGATTTTCAGATACGCAGTATTTT	CATSRTAGFSDTQYF
once	TRBJ1-2	TRBV2	TRBD1	12	TGTGCCAGCCGGGACAGGGTCCATGGCTACACCTTC	CASRDRVHGYTF
-	TRBJ2-3	TRBV6-5	-	16	TGTGCCAGCAGTGACTCTGGACGGTGGATCACAGATACGCAGTATTTT	CASSDSGRWITDTQYF
-	TRBJ1-5	TRBV3-1	-	15	TGTGCCAGCAGTCCATTCACAGGACCCAATCAGCCCCAGCATTTT	CASSPFTGPNQPQHF
-	TRBJ1-1	TRBV5-8	-	13	TGTGCCAGCAGCTGGGGATTGAACACTGAAGCTTTCTTT	CASSWGLNTEAFF
-	TRBJ2-7	TRBV20-1	TRBD1	15	TGCAGTGCTAGAGACGGGACAGGAGTCTTCTACGAGCAGTACTTC	CSARDGTGVFYEQYF
-	TRBJ2-5	TRBV9	-	13	TGTGCCAGCGGGACGGACAGTCAAGAGACCCAGTACTTC	CASGTDSQETQYF
-	TRBJ1-5	TRBV29-1	-	13	TGCAGCGCCCGGGGGCAGGACAATCAGCCCCAGCATTTT	CSARGQDNQPQHF
-	TRBJ1-5	TRBV9	-	13	TGTGCCAGCAGCGTCGGCGGTGAGGCGCCCCAGCATTTT	CASSVGGEAPQHF
-	TRBJ1-2	TRBV19	-	13	TGTGCCAGTAGCCCAAGACGGCCATATGGCTACACCTTC	CASSPRRPYGYTF
-	TRBJ1-6	TRBV9	-	14	TGTGCCAGCAGCGTACTCGGGACTGCCTCACCCCTCCACTTT	CASSVLGTASPLHF
-	TRBJ2-1	TRBV29-1	TRBD1	14	TGCAGCTCCCGATCGGGGACAGGTTACAATGAGCAGTTCTTC	CSSRSGTGYNEQFF
-	TRBJ2-7	TRBV20-1	TRBD2	14	TGCAGTGCGGGGACTAGCGGGTCCTCCTACGAGCAGTACTTC	CSAGTSGSSYEQYF
-	TRBJ2-1	TRBV28	TRBD2	14	TGTGCCAGCACAAGAGCGGGAAGCCTTTTTGAGCAGTTCTTC	CASTRAGSLFEQFF
-	TRBJ1-2	TRBV28	TRBD1	16	TGTGCCAGCAGGCCTACAGGGGCGATACGTAACTATGGCTACACCTTC	CASRPTGAIRNYGYTF
-	TRBJ1-2	TRBV7-2	-	13	TGTGCCAGCAGCTCTACAGATACATATGGCTACACCTTC	CASSSTDTYGYTF
-	TRBJ2-5	TRBV19	TRBD1	15	TGTGCCAGTAGTATTGCGGGACAGGGGTGGGAGACCCAGTACTTC	CASSIAGQGWETQYF
-	TRBJ1-2	TRBV2	-	12	TGTGCCAGCCGAGATCCCCACTATGGCTACACCTTC	CASRDPHYGYTF
-	TRBJ2-3	TRBV6-5	TRBD2	14	TGTGCCAGCAGACCGGGACTAGCCCCTACTCAGCAGTATTTT	CASRPGLAPTQQYF
-	TRBJ1-2	TRBV2	-	14	TGTGCCAGCAGGCGGAGCCTTGAAAACTATGGCTACACCTTC	CASRRSLENYGYTF
once	TRBJ2-2	TRBV11-2	-	14	TGTGCCAGCAGGCTTACAGGGTCGGCCGGGGAGCTGTTTTTT	CASRLTGSAGELFF
-	TRBJ1-1	TRBV12-3/TRBV12-4	-	12	TGTGCCAGCAGTTTGGCCGACAGTGAAGCTTTCTTT	CASSLADSEAFF
-	TRBJ1-2	TRBV7-9	-	13	TGTGCCAGCAGCTTAGTGGGGCCTGATGGCTACACCTTC	CASSLVGPDGYTF
-	TRBJ2-5	TRBV7-2	TRBD1	15	TGTGCCAGCAGCTTAGTCTCAGGGGGACAAGAGACCCAGTACTTC	CASSLVSGGQETQYF
-	TRBJ1-1	TRBV29-1	-	13	TGCAGCGGGTCGGGACACTTGAACACTGAAGCTTTCTTT	CSGSGHLNTEAFF
-	TRBJ2-2	TRBV7-9	-	16	TGTGCCAGCAGCTTAGGAGAGGCGGACCGAACCGGGGAGCTGTTTTTT	CASSLGEADRTGELFF
-	TRBJ2-1	TRBV29-1	-	14	TGCAGCGTTGTAGGCGGCAGCTCCTACAATGAGCAGTTCTTC	CSVVGGSSYNEQFF